This T cell receptor beta chain was sequenced in a study of blood T cells in healthy people across ages. A second PCR, run for about 7 to 11 cycles, used a sample-barcoded 5' primer plus a J-beta primer mix. Researchers report that a template-switch adaptor with 12 random nucleotides tagged each cDNA molecule. No fewer than 3 million CDR3-containing paired-end reads came from each sample. TCRdb used MiXCR to reprocess the 5' RACE reads, holding one entry per CDR3 protein. The sample has hundreds of thousands of distinct CDR3 sequences; roughly 50% are singletons. With respect to this clonotype: What it recognizes is unknown.

Findings of the study overall: Estimates of total diversity, which came from one million sequenced T cells, were considered to be underestimates. Unsorted PBMC material precluded a definitive naive versus antigen-experienced comparison.

The CDR3 runs 15 residues. Deletions cut 2 bases from V and 0 bases from J, with 10 bases between. In germline, CDR1 is LGHDT, CDR2 YNNKEL (reference sequence). Sequences were obtained from blood. This receptor was obtained from a man younger than 45 in good health. V and J are TRBV3-1 and TRBJ1-2; D gene unclear. The CDR3 here is CASSQWPVTNYGYTF. Here the CDR3 DNA reads TGTGCCAGCAGCCAATGGCCGGTTACTAACTATGGCTACACCTTC.